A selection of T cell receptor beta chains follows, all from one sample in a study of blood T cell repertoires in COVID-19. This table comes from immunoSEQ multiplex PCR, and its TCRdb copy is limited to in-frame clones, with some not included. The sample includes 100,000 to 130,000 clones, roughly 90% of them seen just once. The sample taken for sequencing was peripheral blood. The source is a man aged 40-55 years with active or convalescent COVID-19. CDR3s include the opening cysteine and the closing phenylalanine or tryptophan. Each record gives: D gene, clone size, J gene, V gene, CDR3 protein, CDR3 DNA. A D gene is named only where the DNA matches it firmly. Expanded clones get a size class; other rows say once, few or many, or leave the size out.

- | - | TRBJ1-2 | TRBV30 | CAWIGGDGYTF | TGTGCCTGGATAGGGGGAGATGGCTACACCTTC
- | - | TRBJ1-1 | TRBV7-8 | CASSLARGTTEAFF | TGTGCCAGCAGCTTAGCTCGGGGTACCACTGAAGCTTTCTTT
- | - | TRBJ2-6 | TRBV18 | CASSPPNRGSSGANVLTF | TGTGCCAGCTCACCACCGAATCGGGGAAGCTCTGGGGCCAACGTCCTGACTTTC
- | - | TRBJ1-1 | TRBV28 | CASSFSRALNTEAFF | TGTGCCAGCAGTTTCAGCAGGGCCCTAAACACTGAAGCTTTCTTT
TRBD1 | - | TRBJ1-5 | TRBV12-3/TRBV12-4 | CASSRQGVQPQHF | TGTGCCAGCAGTCGGCAGGGGGTTCAGCCCCAGCATTTT
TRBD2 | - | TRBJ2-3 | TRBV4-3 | CASSQDWQGGDTDTQYF | TGCGCCAGCAGCCAAGATTGGCAGGGAGGGGACACAGATACGCAGTATTTT
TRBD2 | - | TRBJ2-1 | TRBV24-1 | CATSDSSGLRNNEQFF | TGTGCCACCAGTGATTCTAGCGGCTTAAGGAACAATGAGCAGTTCTTC
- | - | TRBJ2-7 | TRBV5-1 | CASSADRGTYEQYF | TGCGCCAGCAGCGCCGATAGGGGGACCTACGAGCAGTACTTC
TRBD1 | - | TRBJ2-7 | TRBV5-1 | CASSAGQVVYEQYF | TGCGCCAGCAGCGCGGGACAGGTTGTCTACGAGCAGTACTTC
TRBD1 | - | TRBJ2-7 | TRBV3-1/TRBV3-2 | CASRTGTGNEQYF | TGTGCCAGCAGAACCGGGACAGGCAACGAGCAGTACTTC
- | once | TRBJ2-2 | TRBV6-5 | CASSYLIEAGELFF | TGTGCCAGCAGTTACCTAATAGAAGCCGGGGAGCTGTTTTTT
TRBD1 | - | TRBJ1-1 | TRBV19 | CASSMATGVTEAFF | TGTGCCAGTAGTATGGCCACAGGGGTAACTGAAGCTTTCTTT
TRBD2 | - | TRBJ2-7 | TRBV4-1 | CASSQDAGELIYEQYF | TGCGCCAGCAGCCAAGATGCGGGGGAGTTGATCTACGAGCAGTACTTC
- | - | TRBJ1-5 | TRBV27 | CASSEQGSNQPQHF | TGTGCCAGCAGCGAACAGGGTAGCAATCAGCCCCAGCATTTT
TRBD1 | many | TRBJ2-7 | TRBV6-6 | CASRTMRPGQGIEQYF | TGTGCCAGCAGAACAATGCGTCCGGGACAGGGAATAGAGCAGTACTTC
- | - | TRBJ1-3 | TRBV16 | CASSRHSSGNTIYF | TGTGCCAGCAGTCGTCACTCCTCCGGAAACACCATATATTTT
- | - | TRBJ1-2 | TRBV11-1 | CASSLPDSGGYTF | TGTGCCAGCAGCTTACCCGACAGTGGAGGCTACACCTTC
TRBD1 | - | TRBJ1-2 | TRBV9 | CASSSTGTGKGSDGYTF | TGTGCCAGCAGCTCGACCGGGACAGGTAAAGGGTCGGATGGCTACACCTTC
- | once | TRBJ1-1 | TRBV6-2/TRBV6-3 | CASSYEFRTEAFF | TGTGCCAGCAGTTACGAGTTCCGGACTGAAGCTTTCTTT
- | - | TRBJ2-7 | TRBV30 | CAWSFSYEQYF | TGTGCCTGGAGTTTTAGCTACGAGCAGTACTTC
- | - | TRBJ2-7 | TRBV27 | CASSLSPGVSYEQYF | TGTGCCAGCAGTTTATCGCCAGGGGTCTCCTACGAGCAGTACTTC
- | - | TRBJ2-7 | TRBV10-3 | CAISGLREPHYEQYF | TGTGCCATCAGTGGTTTGAGGGAGCCTCACTACGAGCAGTACTTC
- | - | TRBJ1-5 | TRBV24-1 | CATSDLFPGDQPQHF | TGTGCCACCAGTGATTTGTTTCCAGGGGATCAGCCCCAGCATTTT
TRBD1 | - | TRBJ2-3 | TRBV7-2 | CASSSKQGPDTQYF | TGTGCCAGCAGCTCCAAACAGGGGCCAGATACGCAGTATTTT